This passage covers 32 T cell receptor beta chains from one sample sequenced in a study of T cells in Graves' hyperthyroidism and ophthalmopathy (dated by TCRdb to the late 2010s). Receptor libraries were prepared by multiplex PCR. Sequencing was carried out with an Illumina HiSeq 2000. Amplification of TCR beta CDR3 regions was carried out from RNA transcripts. The TCR CDR3 was subjected to a first round of RT-PCR using the HTBI primer set and the Qiagen OneStep RT-PCR kit. TCRdb reanalyzed the raw reads on its own, using fastp at Q25 for trimming and MiXCR for clone calling, and kept in-frame beta chains. A single entry per CDR3 protein holds the most common genes and DNA from its merged rows. The sample data list fewer than 55,000 distinct CDR3 sequences, and 54% of these were observed just once. About 34% of the sample rests with the top ten. What was sequenced was peripheral blood or thyroid tissue (not recorded which). The receptors originated from a man aged 18 to 29 with Graves' hyperthyroidism.

The chain recombines TRBV7-2 with TRBJ1-4, with unresolved D. V was clipped by 1 base and J by 7 bases, with 7 bases between them. The CDR3 length is 13 residues. Per the germline V gene, CDR1 is SGHTA and CDR2 is FQGNSA. In DNA form, the CDR3 reads TGTGCCAGCAGCTTAGGAGGAGGTGAAAAACTGTTTTTT. It is translated as CASSLGGGEKLFF. Full variable domain (remainder filled in from reference TRBV7-2 and TRBJ1-4): GAGVSQSPSNKVTEKGKDVELRCDPISGHTALYWYRQSLGQGLEFLIYFQGNSAPDKSGLPSDRFSAERTGGSVSTLTIQRTQQEDSAVYLCASSLGGGEKLFFGSGTQLSVL.

Remarks on this clonotype: A much bigger clone sits one base away, suggesting this may be a read error. This chain connects TRBV7-9 to TRBJ2-7; the D gene is possibly TRBD2 (6 bases). Germline V gene lookup returns CDR1 SEHNR and CDR2 FQNEAQ (reference sequence). Trimming removed 4 bases from V and 2 bases from J, with 18 bases in between. CDR3 length: 16 residues. DNA of the CDR3: TGTGCCAGCAGCTCCCCCGGATCCGGGGGAGCCTACGAGCAGTACTTC. Translation: CASSSPGSGGAYEQYF.

This sequence joins TRBV29-1 and TRBJ2-7, with TRBD1 identical over 11 bases. Germline V gene data show CDR1 as SQVTM and CDR2 as ANQGSEA. Germline trimming cut 6 bases from V and 1 base from J; bases unmatched to any gene: 2. The CDR3 sequence is 13 residues long. The CDR3, as DNA: TGCAGCGTGGGACAGGGGGAATCCTACGAGCAGTACTTC. This codes for CSVGQGESYEQYF.

The chain is built from TRBV14 and TRBJ2-7; D remains unclear. With 1 base removed from V and 4 bases from J, the gap between germline ends came to 8 bases. The CDR3 covers 13 residues. Germline V gives CDR1 SGHDN, CDR2 FVKESK. In DNA form, the CDR3 reads TGTGCCAGCAGCCAAGCTGAAGGGTACGAGCAGTACTTC. It codes for CASSQAEGYEQYF.

Many counts were recorded for this clonotype. This chain connects TRBV6-6 to TRBJ2-7; a weak D match, TRBD1 (6 bases). Trimming cost V 7 bases and J 0 bases, with 16 bases left between them. Per the germline V gene, CDR1 is MNHNY and CDR2 is SVGAGI (reference sequence). The CDR3 has 15 amino acids. The CDR3 loop reads CASKQGILSSYEQYF. The CDR3 DNA sequence: TGTGCCAGCAAGCAGGGGATCCTAAGCTCCTACGAGCAGTACTTC.

The rearrangement uses TRBV15 and TRBJ1-6; 7 positions agree with TRBD1. After removal of 3 bases from V and 7 bases from J, the junction contained 9 bases not matched to a gene. Germline CDR1 is LNHNV and CDR2 is YYDKDF (reference sequence). CDR3 size: 16 residues. In DNA form, the CDR3 reads TGTGCCACCAGCAGCAGAACCGGGACAGCAAATTCACCCCTCCACTTT. Translated: CATSSRTGTANSPLHF.

The chain joins TRBV18 to TRBJ1-2, with TRBD1 as a possible D gene (5 bases). Germline CDR1 reads KGHSH; CDR2 reads LQKENI. Deletions cut 3 bases from V and 0 bases from J, with 8 bases between. The CDR3 has 14 residues. The CDR3 region is CASSPGLANYGYTF. The CDR3 coding sequence is TGTGCCAGCTCACCGGGGCTAGCTAACTATGGCTACACCTTC.

This clonotype was picked up a small number of times. This chain uses TRBV7-9 with TRBJ1-2; possible D gene TRBD1, 6 bases. CDR1 and CDR2 (germline): SEHNR, FQNEAQ (reference sequence). Trimming pared 5 bases from V and 5 bases from J, leaving 18 bases between. CDR3 size: 15 residues. CDR3 sequence: CASSLPGGARYGYTF. The CDR3 DNA reads as TGTGCCAGCAGCCTCCCTGGGGGGGCAAGGTATGGCTACACCTTC.

The chain uses TRBV24-1 and TRBJ1-5; no clear D. The V end was cut by 2 bases, the J end by 6 bases, with 13 bases between. The CDR3 contains 15 residues. Germline V CDR1 and CDR2: KGHDR, SFDVKD. CDR3 loop: CATSDSAGAPQPQHF. The CDR3 DNA sequence: TGTGCCACCAGTGATTCGGCAGGCGCCCCTCAGCCCCAGCATTTT.

The chain joins TRBV7-8 to TRBJ2-5; D not resolved. The CDR3 length is 13 residues. Germline V gene lookup returns CDR1 SGHVS and CDR2 FQNEAQ. The V end lost 6 bases, the J end lost 3 bases, and 11 bases lay between the germline ends. CDR3: CASSRSDEETQYF. CDR3 sequence (DNA): TGTGCCAGCAGTCGGTCGGATGAAGAGACCCAGTACTTC. Filled out from reference TRBV7-8 and TRBJ2-5, the complete variable domain reads GAGVSQSPRYKVAKRGQDVALRCDPISGHVSLFWYQQALGQGPEFLTYFQNEAQLDKSGLPSDRFFAERPEGSVSTLKIQRTQQEDSAVYLCASSRSDEETQYFGPGTRLLVL.

This clonotype occurred many times. The J gene is TRBJ2-3, the V gene TRBV5-1; 10 bases agree with TRBD2. Germline-derived CDR1 and CDR2 are SGHRS and YFSETQ. With V trimmed by 0 bases and J by 1 base, 2 bases remained unmatched. The CDR3 loop spans 16 amino acids. CDR3 sequence reads: CASSLGTSGRTDTQYF. CDR3 sequence (DNA): TGCGCCAGCAGCTTGGGGACTAGCGGACGCACAGATACGCAGTATTTT.

This clonotype was observed a single time. The junction differs from germline at one of its ends, possibly a read error. The chain recombines TRBV5-1 with TRBJ2-7, with D perhaps TRBD2 (6 bases). The germline CDR1 and CDR2 sequences are SGHRS and YFSETQ. The CDR3 totals 14 residues. The CDR3 here is CASSYRDGGYEQYF. CDR3 coding DNA: TGTGCCAGCAGCTACCGGGACGGGGGATACGAGCAGTACTTC.

This clonotype was observed many times. The chain recombines TRBV20-1 with TRBJ2-3; tentative D call: TRBD1 (6 bases). Per germline, CDR1 DFQATT and CDR2 SNEGSKA (reference sequence). V was pared by 4 bases and J by 0 bases, with 14 bases between. The CDR3 extends over 15 amino acids. CDR3 bases: TGCAGTGCTAAGGACGGGACACTTAGCACAGATACGCAGTATTTT. Translating gives CSAKDGTLSTDTQYF.

This clonotype was seen ten or more times. The chain joins TRBV4-1 to TRBJ2-7; weak D call: TRBD2 (5 bases). CDR1 is MGHRA, CDR2 YSYEKL, per germline. With 0 bases removed from V and 3 bases from J, the gap between germline ends came to 18 bases. This CDR3 is 17 amino acids long. Here the CDR3 reads CASSQEWFSGRVYEQYF. The CDR3 DNA is TGCGCCAGCAGCCAAGAGTGGTTCAGCGGTCGCGTCTACGAGCAGTACTTC.

The chain joins TRBV19 to TRBJ2-5; 8 nucleotides line up with TRBD2. Losses at the gene ends were 6 bases for V and 5 bases for J; bases not matched to a gene: 11. The CDR3 totals 15 residues. Germline loops: CDR1 LNHDA, CDR2 SQIVND (reference sequence). CDR3 loop: CASSSAGRGGETQYF. CDR3 coding DNA: TGTGCCAGTAGCAGCGCCGGACGGGGGGGCGAGACCCAGTACTTC.

The gene calls are TRBV25-1 and TRBJ2-7; 9 bases are shared with TRBD1. The length of the CDR3 is 13 residues. J lost 3 bases, V lost 4 bases, and 1 base had no gene match. CDR1 and CDR2 (germline): MGHDK, SYGVNS. The CDR3 DNA follows: TGTGCCAGCAGTGGGGACAGGGACTACGAGCAGTACTTC. This codes for CASSGDRDYEQYF.

The sample holds many counts of this clonotype. The rearrangement links TRBV6-2 or TRBV6-3 to TRBJ2-6, with D unresolved. CDR1 and CDR2 (germline): MNHEY, SVGEGT. The V end was cut by 7 bases, the J end by 0 bases, with 4 bases between. CDR3 length equals 13 residues. This chain's CDR3 is CASTGSGANVLTF. CDR3 nucleotides: TGTGCCAGCACCGGCTCTGGGGCCAACGTCCTGACTTTC.

This rearrangement joins TRBV2 to TRBJ1-4; TRBD1 matches at 8 bases. After removal of 1 base from V and 4 bases from J, the junction contained 8 bases not matched to a gene. This CDR3 has 17 amino acids. Germline lookup yields CDR1 SNHLY and CDR2 FYNNEI. The CDR3 sequence: CASSEGHVGQDNEKLFF. CDR3 nucleotides: TGTGCCAGCAGTGAAGGCCATGTGGGACAGGATAATGAAAAACTGTTTTTT.

The rearrangement uses TRBV2 and TRBJ1-2; 7 nucleotides line up with TRBD1. CDR3 length: 14 amino acids. V lost 2 bases and J lost 3; bases outside the gene matches: 3. The germline CDR1 and CDR2 sequences are SNHLY and FYNNEI. CDR3: CASSESQGDYGYTF. The CDR3 DNA reads TGTGCCAGCAGTGAATCCCAGGGGGACTATGGCTACACCTTC.

This clonotype has a count of ten or more. The chain combines TRBV12-3 or TRBV12-4 with TRBJ1-2; D is uncertain. The CDR3 has 15 residues. The V end was cut by 1 base, the J end by 7 bases, with 16 bases between. CDR3 in amino acids: CASSLDDRPLVGYTF. As DNA, the CDR3 is TGTGCCAGCAGTTTAGACGATCGACCGCTTGTTGGCTACACCTTC.

This clonotype is labeled as medium-sized. V and J are TRBV20-1 and TRBJ2-7, with 7 bases fitting TRBD2. Germline assignment: CDR1 DFQATT and CDR2 SNEGSKA (reference sequence). The CDR3 spans 14 residues. Trimming cost V 4 bases and J 0 bases; bases outside gene matches: 6. CDR3: CSATSSGNSYEQYF. The CDR3 DNA follows: TGCAGTGCTACGTCGAGCGGGAACTCCTACGAGCAGTACTTC.

The rearrangement joins TRBV5-1 to TRBJ1-2; D gene ambiguous. The CDR3 contains 13 residues. Trimming took 3 bases from V and 5 from J, leaving 11 bases between them. Germline CDR1 and CDR2: SGHRS and YFSETQ. The CDR3 nucleotides are TGCGCCAGCAGCTCAGGCAGCCTTTATGGCTACACCTTC. It yields the protein CASSSGSLYGYTF.

As for this clonotype: A read error may produce the germline difference seen at one junction end. The V call is TRBV7-3, the J call TRBJ1-1, with TRBD1 as a possible D gene (6 bases). The CDR3 totals 14 residues. The V gene's germline CDR1 is SGHTA and CDR2 FQGTGA. The CDR3 DNA is TGTGCCACCAAACCGGGACACCAGAGCACTGAAGCTTCCTTT. Protein: CATKPGHQSTEASF.

Turning to this clonotype: Since the CDR3 does not end with the conserved phenylalanine or tryptophan, this likely comes from a read error. The chain recombines TRBV6-5 with TRBJ1-2; 9 bases align to TRBD1. Per the germline V gene, CDR1 is MNHEY and CDR2 is SVGAGI. CDR3 size: 13 residues. The V and J ends lost 2 bases and 7 bases, in that order; junction bases with no gene match: 2. The CDR3 DNA is TGTGCCAGCAGTTACAGACAGGGGGGTGGCTACACCTCC. This sequence encodes CASSYRQGGGYTS.

This clonotype was detected ten times or more. The gene calls are TRBV3-1 and TRBJ1-1; D is uncertain. The CDR3 is made up of 13 amino acids. Trimming removed 4 bases from V and 2 bases from J, with 8 bases in between. CDR1 and CDR2 from the germline V gene are LGHDT and YNNKEL (reference sequence). CDR3 coding DNA: TGTGCCAGCAGCCGAACTGAAAACACTGAAGCTTTCTTT. Protein sequence: CASSRTENTEAFF.

This clonotype was counted ten times or more. The genes are TRBV20-1 and TRBJ1-1; TRBD1 might be the D (6 bases). Trimming removed 6 bases at V and 0 bases at J, with 20 bases between. CDR3 length: 16 amino acids. Germline CDR1 is DFQATT and CDR2 is SNEGSKA (reference sequence). The CDR3: CSALGTIRIMNTEAFF. For the CDR3, the DNA is TGCAGTGCCCTGGGGACAATCAGGATCATGAACACTGAAGCTTTCTTT.

The chain employs TRBV7-9 and TRBJ1-2; TRBD1 matches 8 bases. Germline loops: CDR1 SEHNR, CDR2 FQNEAQ (reference sequence). The trim removed 1 base at V and 4 bases at J, leaving 2 bases unmatched. The CDR3 sequence is 14 residues long. The DNA for the CDR3 is TGTGCCAGCAGCTTAGGGACAGGGACCTATGGCTACACCTTC. Protein product: CASSLGTGTYGYTF.

About this clonotype itself: A much larger clone is a single base away; this may be a read error. The genes are TRBV6-5 and TRBJ1-5; D may be TRBD1 (5 bases). From germline, CDR1 is MNHEY and CDR2 SVGAGI. V was shortened by 10 bases and J by 4 bases, with 17 bases between the two germline ends. The CDR3 is 14 amino acids. CDR3 sequence reads: CATRRTGRNQPQHF. DNA for the CDR3: TGTGCCACCAGGAGAACAGGAAGAAATCAGCCCCAGCATTTT.

This clonotype was observed at least ten times. The rearrangement uses TRBV4-3 and TRBJ2-2; D gene ambiguous. CDR3 size: 14 residues. Germline CDR1 LGHNA, CDR2 YSLEER. V lost 0 bases, J lost 6 bases, and 8 bases lay in between. The DNA of the CDR3 is TGCGCCAGCAGCCAAGATTCGGCAGCCGGGGAGCTGTTTTTT. Amino acids: CASSQDSAAGELFF.

The chain has TRBV25-1 and TRBJ1-2; no firm D call. V gave up 1 base and J gave up 7 bases, with 4 bases separating them. CDR1 and CDR2 (germline): MGHDK, SYGVNS. This CDR3 comprises 11 residues. The CDR3 region is CASSESSGYTF. The CDR3, as DNA: TGTGCCAGCAGTGAATCGTCTGGCTACACCTTC.

The chain couples TRBV29-1 to TRBJ1-5; D remains unclear. The CDR3 consists of 13 residues. The germline V and J ends were trimmed by 1 base and 7 bases, with 11 bases remaining between them. Germline CDR1 and CDR2: SQVTM and ANQGSEA. CDR3 sequence: CSVEGGRDQPQHF. In nucleotides, the CDR3 is TGCAGCGTTGAAGGCGGACGAGACCAGCCCCAGCATTTT. The whole variable domain, remainder taken from reference TRBV29-1 and TRBJ1-5, is SAVISQKPSRDICQRGTSLTIQCQVDSQVTMMFWYRQQPGQSLTLIATANQGSEATYESGFVIDKFPISRPNLTFSTLTVSNMSPEDSSIYLCSVEGGRDQPQHFGDGTRLSIL.

A note on this clonotype: A junction end diverges from the germline sequence, so it may reflect a read error. The chain has TRBV15 and TRBJ2-7, with a weak D call TRBD2 (5 bases). The CDR3 is made up of 12 amino acids. Germline loops: CDR1 LNHNV, CDR2 YYDKDF (reference sequence). The DNA for the CDR3 is TGTGCCACCAGCGGGAGTCTTGGCGAGCGGTACTTC. It yields the protein CATSGSLGERYF.